Each of the 26 T cell receptor beta chains below was sequenced from the same sample in a study of blood T cell repertoires in COVID-19. Assay: immunoSEQ multiplex PCR; the TCRdb copy retains only in-frame clones and omits some. The sample records some 69,000 clones, roughly nine tenths being singletons. Sequenced material: peripheral blood. These receptors originate from a woman between 50 and 59 years old with active COVID-19.

This clone was counted between two and nine times. The chain links TRBV4-1 to TRBJ2-1; 7 bases map to TRBD2. CDR3 length: 15 residues. V shed 2 bases, J shed 5 bases, and the junction held 6 bases outside the gene matches. Germline V gene data show CDR1 as MGHRA and CDR2 as YSYEKL. CDR3 coding DNA: TGCGCCAGCAGCCAAAGATGGGGAGGGAACAATGAGCAGTTCTTC. This gives the protein CASSQRWGGNNEQFF.

This clone was seen a handful of times. The chain employs TRBV5-8 and TRBJ2-6; D may be TRBD1 (7 bases). Per germline, CDR1 SGHTS and CDR2 YDEGEE. The CDR3 loop spans 18 amino acids. V lost 3 bases and J 0 bases, leaving 16 bases between the germline ends. The CDR3 region has the DNA TGTGCCAGCAGCTGGAGGCGGGGACAGTCCTCTGGGGCCAACGTCCTGACTTTC. It translates to CASSWRRGQSSGANVLTF. Based on the CDR3 plus reference TRBV5-8 and TRBJ2-6, the full variable domain is EAGVTQSPTHLIKTRGQQATLRCSPISGHTSVYWYQQALGLGLQFLLWYDEGEERNRGNFPPRFSGRQFPNYSSELNVNALELEDSALYLCASSWRRGQSSGANVLTFGAGSRLTVL.

This chain uses TRBV9 with TRBJ2-1, with TRBD2 matching over 9 bases. The CDR3 consists of 15 residues. The V gene's germline CDR1 is SGDLS and CDR2 YYNGEE. J lost 3 bases, V lost 3 bases, and 4 bases had no gene match. The CDR3 is CASSGTSERYNEQFF. DNA for the CDR3: TGTGCCAGCAGCGGGACTAGCGAACGCTACAATGAGCAGTTCTTC.

The CDR3 is CASSRDNSGANVLTF. DNA for the CDR3: TGTGCCAGCAGCCGCGACAACTCTGGGGCCAACGTCCTGACTTTC. V and J are TRBV7-6 and TRBJ2-6; D unclear. This CDR3 is 15 amino acids long. Germline assignment: CDR1 SGHVS and CDR2 FNYEAQ. Trimming stripped 5 bases from V and 0 bases from J, with 8 bases between.

J is TRBJ1-2 and V is TRBV10-3; D perhaps matches TRBD1 (6 bases). The CDR3 is made up of 15 amino acids. V was trimmed by 3 bases and J by 4 bases, leaving 15 bases between them. Germline assignment: CDR1 ENHRY and CDR2 SYGVKD. For the CDR3, the DNA is TGTGCCATCAGTGAATCCGGGGGGCTCGTCTATGGCTACACCTTC. Translated, it gives CAISESGGLVYGYTF.

The rearrangement links TRBV7-3 to TRBJ2-3, with D perhaps TRBD2 (6 bases). This CDR3 is built from 13 residues. CDR1 and CDR2 (germline): SGHTA, FQGTGA. Trimming removed 6 bases from V and 2 bases from J, with 9 bases in between. CDR3 protein: CASSTGDTDTQYF. In DNA, the CDR3 is TGTGCCAGCAGTACGGGAGACACAGATACGCAGTATTTT. The full variable domain, its missing parts supplied by reference TRBV7-3 and TRBJ2-3, is GAGVSQTPSNKVTEKGKYVELRCDPISGHTALYWYRQSLGQGPEFLIYFQGTGAADDSGLPNDRFFAVRPEGSVSTLKIQRTERGDSAVYLCASSTGDTDTQYFGPGTRLTVL.

This chain uses TRBV5-1 with TRBJ1-1; D is unresolved. The V gene's germline CDR1 is SGHRS and CDR2 YFSETQ. Trimming took off 6 bases at V and 1 base at J, with 16 bases between the two ends. The CDR3 sequence is 15 residues long. The CDR3 spells CASTGEGRKNTEAFF. CDR3 sequence (DNA): TGCGCCAGCACGGGCGAGGGTAGGAAGAACACTGAAGCTTTCTTT.

This chain joins TRBV7-3 and TRBJ1-2, with 8 bases lining up with TRBD1. V shed 1 base, J shed 7 bases, and the junction held 2 bases outside the gene matches. The CDR3 is 13 amino acids. Germline V lookup: CDR1 SGHTA, CDR2 FQGTGA. CDR3 DNA: TGTGCCAGCAGCTTAAGACAGGGGTCTGGCTACACCTTC. This gives the protein CASSLRQGSGYTF.

The chain combines TRBV28 with TRBJ1-5; D ambiguous. The germline gives CDR1 MDHEN, CDR2 SYDVKM. The CDR3 totals 14 residues. Trimming shortened V by 6 bases and J by 7 bases, and 16 bases separated the two germline ends. The CDR3 DNA is TGTGCCAGCAGCCCCCCGGGTTACATCCAGCCCCAGCATTTT. Amino acids: CASSPPGYIQPQHF. Full variable domain (outside the CDR3, taken from reference TRBV28 and TRBJ1-5): DVKVTQSSRYLVKRTGEKVFLECVQDMDHENMFWYRQDPGLGLRLIYFSYDVKMKEKGDIPEGYSVSREKKERFSLILESASTNQTSMYLCASSPPGYIQPQHFGDGTRLSIL.

This clone was observed a single time. The genes are TRBV9 and TRBJ1-2; D perhaps matches TRBD1 (6 bases). The CDR3 loop spans 18 amino acids. Trimming took off 3 bases at V and 2 bases at J, with 23 bases between the two ends. CDR1 is SGDLS, CDR2 YYNGEE, per germline. The chain's CDR3 is CASSEIPYQGSLNYGYTF. CDR3 DNA: TGTGCCAGCAGCGAGATCCCCTACCAGGGGAGTTTGAACTATGGCTACACCTTC.

The rearrangement uses TRBV6-1 and TRBJ1-5; D gene uncertain. The ends were cut back, 0 bases at V and 11 bases at J, with 17 bases in the middle. The CDR3 is 15 amino acids. Germline CDR1 and CDR2: MNHNS and SASEGT. The CDR3 here is CASSEARNKGNAQHF. CDR3 sequence (DNA): TGTGCCAGCAGTGAAGCGCGGAACAAAGGTAACGCCCAGCATTTT.

CDR3 residues: CASSDGPEGTEAFF. Here the CDR3 DNA reads TGTGCCAGCAGTGACGGGCCTGAGGGCACTGAAGCTTTCTTT. The rearrangement joins TRBV6-4 to TRBJ1-1; D is uncertain. The CDR3 sequence is 14 residues long. Trimming pared 2 bases from V and 4 bases from J, leaving 11 bases between. CDR1 is MRHNA and CDR2 is SNTAGT in the germline V gene.

The chain carries TRBV11-2 and TRBJ2-3; 7 positions agree with TRBD2. This CDR3 has 17 amino acids. In germline, CDR1 is SGHAT, CDR2 FQNNGV. With V trimmed by 6 bases and J by 2 bases, 14 bases remained unmatched. The CDR3 coding sequence is TGTGCCAGCAGACCCCTTGTAGCGGGTCTCCTCACAGATACGCAGTATTTT. Translating gives CASRPLVAGLLTDTQYF.

V and J are TRBV6-5 and TRBJ1-1; no clear D. Trimming took 2 bases from V and 1 from J, leaving 11 bases between them. In germline, CDR1 is MNHEY, CDR2 SVGAGI. The CDR3 runs 15 residues. The CDR3 sequence: CASSYPAGKNTEAFF. For the CDR3, the DNA is TGTGCCAGCAGTTACCCGGCAGGAAAGAACACTGAAGCTTTCTTT.

In its sample, this clone was seen once. The chain uses TRBV5-5 and TRBJ2-5; 11 nucleotides agree with TRBD1. V was clipped by 4 bases and J by 4 bases; unmatched bases: 9. Looked up from germline, CDR1 is SGHKS and CDR2 is YYEKEE (reference sequence). The CDR3 runs to 16 residues. The CDR3 loop is CASSHTPGQGGETQYF. The CDR3 nucleotides read TGTGCCAGCAGCCATACCCCGGGACAGGGGGGAGAGACCCAGTACTTC.

The chain has TRBV6-6 and TRBJ1-2, with D uncertain. The CDR3 is 14 amino acids. Trimming removed 0 bases from V and 8 bases from J, with 13 bases in between. Per germline, CDR1 MNHNY and CDR2 SVGAGI (reference sequence). The CDR3, as DNA: TGTGCCAGCAGTTACTCCCGGGGTGCCGAAGGCTACACCTTC. This encodes CASSYSRGAEGYTF.

The chain is built from TRBV6-5 and TRBJ2-1; maybe TRBD2 (5 bases). The CDR3 is 15 residues long. The germline gives CDR1 MNHEY, CDR2 SVGAGI. Trimming took 6 bases from V and 0 from J, leaving 12 bases between them. The CDR3 loop is CASSGRDRSYNEQFF. CDR3 in DNA: TGTGCCAGCAGCGGACGGGATCGCTCCTACAATGAGCAGTTCTTC.

The chain uses TRBV2 and TRBJ1-1, with D possibly TRBD1 on 5 matching bases. The CDR3 consists of 13 residues. Trimming stripped 6 bases from V and 2 bases from J, with 10 bases between. Germline lookup yields CDR1 SNHLY and CDR2 FYNNEI. As DNA, the CDR3 is TGTGCCAGCAGGGAGGGACCAAACACTGAAGCTTTCTTT. It yields the protein CASREGPNTEAFF.

The chain uses TRBV11-2 and TRBJ2-5; the match to TRBD1 covers 10 bases. The CDR3 consists of 15 residues. Germline-derived CDR1 and CDR2 are SGHAT and FQNNGV. With V trimmed by 5 bases and J by 2 bases, 5 bases remained unmatched. This CDR3 is CASSRQGAVQETQYF. The CDR3, as DNA: TGTGCCAGCAGCCGACAGGGGGCGGTTCAAGAGACCCAGTACTTC.

The chain uses TRBV19 and TRBJ2-7; the match to TRBD2 covers 9 bases. Germline CDR1 reads LNHDA; CDR2 reads SQIVND (reference sequence). V gave up 2 bases and J gave up 9 bases; unmatched junction bases: 11. The CDR3 is made up of 15 amino acids. This CDR3 is CASSIQAGGHTRQYF. The CDR3 bases are TGTGCCAGTAGTATACAAGCGGGAGGCCATACGAGGCAGTACTTC.

This chain uses TRBV25-1 with TRBJ1-5; 7 bases match TRBD1. The CDR3 runs 14 residues. Per germline, CDR1 MGHDK and CDR2 SYGVNS. J was trimmed by 6 bases and V by 6 bases; bases with no gene match: 8. The CDR3 coding sequence is TGTGCCAGCAGCCTGACAGGGACAAGTCAGCCCCAGCATTTT. This encodes CASSLTGTSQPQHF.

The rearrangement uses TRBV10-3 and TRBJ2-7, with a weak D call TRBD2 (5 bases). Trimming cost V 5 bases and J 0 bases, with 20 bases left between them. This CDR3 contains 17 residues. Germline V gives CDR1 ENHRY, CDR2 SYGVKD. CDR3 DNA sequence: TGTGCCATCAGTATGGAGAGTCGCGGGCCTGGCTCCTACGAGCAGTACTTC. Protein: CAISMESRGPGSYEQYF.

The chain employs TRBV6-4 and TRBJ2-2, with D tentatively TRBD1 (5 bases). The CDR3 length is 14 residues. V was shortened by 6 bases and J by 0 bases, with 8 bases between the two germline ends. Germline assignment: CDR1 MRHNA and CDR2 SNTAGT. CDR3 in amino acids: CASRMTANTGELFF. CDR3 nucleotides: TGTGCCAGCAGAATGACAGCGAACACCGGGGAGCTGTTTTTT.

V and J are TRBV19 and TRBJ2-5; 8 nucleotides match TRBD2. CDR1 and CDR2 (germline): LNHDA, SQIVND (reference sequence). The CDR3 extends over 15 amino acids. Trimming cost V 1 base and J 4 bases; bases outside gene matches: 5. The CDR3 DNA sequence: TGTGCCAGTAGTATAGCGGGAGGGCCCAGAGAGACCCAGTACTTC. It translates to CASSIAGGPRETQYF.

A single count supports this clone. This sequence joins TRBV27 and TRBJ2-2; 11 nucleotides align to TRBD2. The CDR3 spans 17 residues. In germline, CDR1 is MNHEY, CDR2 SMNVEV (reference sequence). V lost 6 bases, J lost 5 bases, and 11 bases stayed unmatched. The CDR3 spells CASRPLDWTSGTGELFF. For the CDR3, the DNA is TGTGCCAGCAGACCCTTGGATTGGACTAGCGGGACCGGGGAGCTGTTTTTT.

Here the CDR3 reads CASRPPPGGGSPGFDIQYF. In nucleotides, the CDR3 is TGTGCCAGTAGACCCCCGCCGGGGGGCGGGAGTCCGGGTTTTGACATTCAGTACTTC. The chain combines TRBV19 with TRBJ2-4; possibly TRBD2 for D (7 bases). CDR1 LNHDA and CDR2 SQIVND come from the germline V gene (reference sequence). This CDR3 is built from 19 residues. V gave up 6 bases and J gave up 8 bases, with 32 bases separating them.